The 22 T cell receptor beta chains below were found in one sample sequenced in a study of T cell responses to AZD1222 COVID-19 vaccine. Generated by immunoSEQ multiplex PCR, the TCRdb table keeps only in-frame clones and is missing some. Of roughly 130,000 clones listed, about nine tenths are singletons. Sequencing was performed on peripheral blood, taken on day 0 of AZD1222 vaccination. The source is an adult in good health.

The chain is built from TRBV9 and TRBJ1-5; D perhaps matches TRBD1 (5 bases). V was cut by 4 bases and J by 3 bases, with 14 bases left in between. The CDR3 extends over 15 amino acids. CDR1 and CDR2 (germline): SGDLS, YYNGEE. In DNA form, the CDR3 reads TGTGCCAGCAGCTACCGGGACGACTACAATCAGCCCCAGCATTTT. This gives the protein CASSYRDDYNQPQHF.

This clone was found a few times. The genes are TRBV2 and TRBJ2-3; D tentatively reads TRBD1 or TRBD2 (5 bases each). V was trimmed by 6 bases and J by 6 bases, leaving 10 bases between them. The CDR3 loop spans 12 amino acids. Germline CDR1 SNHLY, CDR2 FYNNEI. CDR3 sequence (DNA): TGTGCCAGCAGCAGGGACCGGGATACGCAGTATTTT. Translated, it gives CASSRDRDTQYF.

The CDR3 protein is CASSLTDGIQPQHF. The CDR3 DNA reads TGTGCCAGCAGCTTAACGGACGGGATTCAGCCCCAGCATTTT. V usage is TRBV7-8 and J usage is TRBJ1-5; D unclear. V was shortened by 2 bases and J by 6 bases, with 11 bases between the two germline ends. CDR1 is SGHVS, CDR2 FQNEAQ, per germline. CDR3 length equals 14 residues.

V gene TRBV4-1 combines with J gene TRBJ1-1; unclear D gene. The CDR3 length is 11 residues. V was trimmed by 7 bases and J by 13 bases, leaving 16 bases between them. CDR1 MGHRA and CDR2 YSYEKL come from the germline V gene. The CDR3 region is CASTPGIGLFF. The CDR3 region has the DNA TGCGCCAGCACCCCGGGGATTGGGCTTTTCTTT.

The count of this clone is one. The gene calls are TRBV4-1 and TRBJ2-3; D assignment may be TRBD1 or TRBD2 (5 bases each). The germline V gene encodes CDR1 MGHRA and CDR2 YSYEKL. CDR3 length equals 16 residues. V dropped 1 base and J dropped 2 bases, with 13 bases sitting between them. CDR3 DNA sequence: TGCGCCAGCAGCCAAGCCGGGACGCGCAACACAGATACGCAGTATTTT. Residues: CASSQAGTRNTDTQYF.

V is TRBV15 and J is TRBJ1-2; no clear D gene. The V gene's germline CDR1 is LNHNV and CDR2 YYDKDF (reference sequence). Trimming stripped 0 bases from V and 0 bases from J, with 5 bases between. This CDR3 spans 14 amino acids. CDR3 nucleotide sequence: TGTGCCACCAGCAGAGACAGCCCTAACTATGGCTACACCTTC. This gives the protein CATSRDSPNYGYTF.

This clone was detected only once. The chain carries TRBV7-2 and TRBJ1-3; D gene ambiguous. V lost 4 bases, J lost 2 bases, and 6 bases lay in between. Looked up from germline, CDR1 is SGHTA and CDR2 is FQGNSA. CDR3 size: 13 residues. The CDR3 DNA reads TGTGCCAGCAGCTCCCTCACTGGAAACACCATATATTTT. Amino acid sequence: CASSSLTGNTIYF. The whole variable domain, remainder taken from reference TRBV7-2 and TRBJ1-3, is GAGVSQSPSNKVTEKGKDVELRCDPISGHTALYWYRQSLGQGLEFLIYFQGNSAPDKSGLPSDRFSAERTGGSVSTLTIQRTQQEDSAVYLCASSSLTGNTIYFGEGSWLTVV.

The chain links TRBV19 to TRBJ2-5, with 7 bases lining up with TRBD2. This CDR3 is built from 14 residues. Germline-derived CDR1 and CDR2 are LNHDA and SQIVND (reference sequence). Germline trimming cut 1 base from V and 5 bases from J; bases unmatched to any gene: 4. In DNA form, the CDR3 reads TGTGCCAGTAGTATAGGGACTAGGAGGGAGACCCAGTACTTC. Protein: CASSIGTRRETQYF.

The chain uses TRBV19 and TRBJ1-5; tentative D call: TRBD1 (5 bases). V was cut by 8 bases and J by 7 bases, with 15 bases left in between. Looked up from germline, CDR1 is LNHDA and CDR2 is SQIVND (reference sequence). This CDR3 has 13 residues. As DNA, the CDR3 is TGTGCCAGTCGGGGGGGGGTAGGCCAGCCCCAGCATTTT. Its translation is CASRGGVGQPQHF.

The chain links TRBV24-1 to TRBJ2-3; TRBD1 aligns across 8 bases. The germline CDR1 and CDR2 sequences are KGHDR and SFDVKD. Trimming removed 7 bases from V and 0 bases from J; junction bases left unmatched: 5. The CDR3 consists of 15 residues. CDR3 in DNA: TGTGCCACCAGCGAGGGACAGGCGAGCACAGATACGCAGTATTTT. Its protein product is CATSEGQASTDTQYF.

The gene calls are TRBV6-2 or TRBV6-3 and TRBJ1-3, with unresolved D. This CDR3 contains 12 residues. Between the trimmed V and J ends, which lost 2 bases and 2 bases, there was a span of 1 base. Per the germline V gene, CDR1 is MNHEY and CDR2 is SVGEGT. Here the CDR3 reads CASSYPGNTIYF. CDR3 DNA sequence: TGTGCCAGCAGTTACCCTGGAAACACCATATATTTT.

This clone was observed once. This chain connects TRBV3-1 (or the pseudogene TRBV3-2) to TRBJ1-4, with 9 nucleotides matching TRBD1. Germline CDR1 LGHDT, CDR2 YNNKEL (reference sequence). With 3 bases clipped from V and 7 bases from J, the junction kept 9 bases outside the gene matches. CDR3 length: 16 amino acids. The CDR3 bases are TGTGCCAGCAGCCAGCGGACAGGGGCGATAGGTGAAAAACTGTTTTTT. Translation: CASSQRTGAIGEKLFF.

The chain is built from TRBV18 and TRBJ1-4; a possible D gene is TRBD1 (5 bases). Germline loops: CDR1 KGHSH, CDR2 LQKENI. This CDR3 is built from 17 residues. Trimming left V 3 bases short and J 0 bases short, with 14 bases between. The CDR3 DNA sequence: TGTGCCAGCTCACCGGGACCTATAGCTGCAACTAATGAAAAACTGTTTTTT. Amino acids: CASSPGPIAATNEKLFF. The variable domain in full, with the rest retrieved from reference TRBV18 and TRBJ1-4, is NAGVMQNPRHLVRRRGQEARLRCSPMKGHSHVYWYRQLPEEGLKFMVYLQKENIIDESGMPKERFSAEFPKEGPSILRIQQVVRGDSAAYFCASSPGPIAATNEKLFFGSGTQLSVL.

The CDR3 DNA reads TGCGCCAGCAGCCCTCAGGTTAGGTGGTACTTC. Its protein is CASSPQVRWYF. The chain employs TRBV5-1 and TRBJ2-7; D ambiguous. The germline gives CDR1 SGHRS, CDR2 YFSETQ. V was cut by 4 bases and J by 12 bases, with 14 bases left in between. There are 11 residues in the CDR3.

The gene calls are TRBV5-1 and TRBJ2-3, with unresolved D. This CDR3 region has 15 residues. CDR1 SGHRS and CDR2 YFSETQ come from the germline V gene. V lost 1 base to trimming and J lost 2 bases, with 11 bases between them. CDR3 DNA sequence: TGCGCCAGCAGCTTGTTGGACGGAGACACAGATACGCAGTATTTT. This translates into CASSLLDGDTDTQYF.

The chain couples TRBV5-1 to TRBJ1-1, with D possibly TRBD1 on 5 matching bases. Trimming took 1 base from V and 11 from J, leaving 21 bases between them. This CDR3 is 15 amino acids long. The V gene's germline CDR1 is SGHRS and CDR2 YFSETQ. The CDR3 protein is CASSLSGQGGYDAFF. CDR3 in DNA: TGCGCCAGCAGCTTGTCGGGCCAGGGAGGGTATGATGCTTTCTTT.

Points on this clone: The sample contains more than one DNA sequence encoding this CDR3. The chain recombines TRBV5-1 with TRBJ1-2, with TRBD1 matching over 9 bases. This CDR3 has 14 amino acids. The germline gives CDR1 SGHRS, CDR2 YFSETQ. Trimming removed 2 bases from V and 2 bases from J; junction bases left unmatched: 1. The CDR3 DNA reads TGCGCCAGCAGCTTAGGACAGGGGAACTATGGCTACACCTTC. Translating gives CASSLGQGNYGYTF. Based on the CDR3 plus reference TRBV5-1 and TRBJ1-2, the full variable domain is KAGVTQTPRYLIKTRGQQVTLSCSPISGHRSVSWYQQTPGQGLQFLFEYFSETQRNKGNFPGRFSGRQFSNSRSEMNVSTLELGDSALYLCASSLGQGNYGYTFGSGTRLTVV.

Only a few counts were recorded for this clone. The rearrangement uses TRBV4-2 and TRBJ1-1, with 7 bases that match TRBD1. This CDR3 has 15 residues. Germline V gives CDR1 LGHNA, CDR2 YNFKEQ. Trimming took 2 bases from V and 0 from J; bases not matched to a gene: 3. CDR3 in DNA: TGTGCCAGCAGCCAACCGGGACAGCTGAACACTGAAGCTTTCTTT. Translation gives CASSQPGQLNTEAFF.

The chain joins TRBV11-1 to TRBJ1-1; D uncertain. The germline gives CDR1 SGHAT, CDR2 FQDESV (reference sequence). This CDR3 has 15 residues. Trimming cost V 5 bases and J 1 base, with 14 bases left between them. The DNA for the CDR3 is TGTGCCAGCAGCCGTTTTGAACTCTCGAACACTGAAGCTTTCTTT. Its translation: CASSRFELSNTEAFF.

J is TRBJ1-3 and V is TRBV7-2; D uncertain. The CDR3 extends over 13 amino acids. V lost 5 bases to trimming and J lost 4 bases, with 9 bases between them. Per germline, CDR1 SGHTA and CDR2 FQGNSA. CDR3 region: CASSPVSGNTIYF. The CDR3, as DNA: TGTGCCAGCAGCCCGGTATCGGGAAACACCATATATTTT.

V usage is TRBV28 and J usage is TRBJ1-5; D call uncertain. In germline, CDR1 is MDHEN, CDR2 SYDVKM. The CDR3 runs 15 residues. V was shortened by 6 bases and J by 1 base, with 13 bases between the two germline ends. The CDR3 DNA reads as TGTGCCAGCAGCCCCCCGTCACCGAGCAATCAGCCCCAGCATTTT. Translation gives CASSPPSPSNQPQHF.

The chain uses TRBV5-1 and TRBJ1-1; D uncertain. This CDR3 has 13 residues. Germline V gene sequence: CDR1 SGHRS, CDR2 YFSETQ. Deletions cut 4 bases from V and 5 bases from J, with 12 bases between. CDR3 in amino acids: CASSLDRGTEAFF. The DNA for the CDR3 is TGCGCCAGCAGCCTGGACCGAGGAACTGAAGCTTTCTTT.